The 21 T cell receptor beta chains below all came from one sample that was sequenced in a study of blood T cells in healthy people across ages. Then a second PCR, running roughly 7 to 11 cycles, was carried out with a sample-barcoded 5' primer and a J-beta primer mix. MiXCR, run by TCRdb on the 5' RACE reads, gives a single entry per CDR3 protein. The profile shows under 1,100,000 distinct CDR3 sequences, under 30% of them singletons. Another study also made use of these data, one on T cells of mothers and their children.

Sequenced: blood. These receptor sequences come from a girl aged 2-10 years in good health.

This clonotype showed up just a few times. V usage is TRBV7-3 and J usage is TRBJ2-5; possibly TRBD1 or TRBD2 for D (6 bases each). V was pared by 5 bases and J by 5 bases, with 15 bases between. This CDR3 comprises 14 residues. Germline V gives CDR1 SGHTA, CDR2 FQGTGA. DNA for the CDR3: TGTGCCAGCAGCGCTCAAGGGGGGTACGAGACCCAGTACTTC. Translation: CASSAQGGYETQYF.

The V and J genes are TRBV29-1 and TRBJ1-1, with a tentative D call TRBD1 (6 bases). Germline V gene lookup returns CDR1 SQVTM and CDR2 ANQGSEA. The CDR3 is 13 residues long. With 7 bases removed from V and 3 bases from J, the gap between germline ends came to 15 bases. The CDR3: CSGRGGADTEAFF. In DNA, the CDR3 is TGCAGCGGGAGGGGGGGCGCGGACACTGAAGCTTTCTTT.

J is TRBJ1-1 and V is TRBV5-8; D is uncertain. Germline V gene lookup returns CDR1 SGHTS and CDR2 YDEGEE. V was clipped by 0 bases and J by 6 bases, with 9 bases between them. This CDR3 region has 13 residues. For the CDR3, the DNA is TGTGCCAGCAGCTTGGAATTAGTAGCTGAAGCTTTCTTT. Translation: CASSLELVAEAFF.

This clonotype was counted a few times. This chain links TRBV24-1 with TRBJ2-5; TRBD2 aligns across 9 bases. This CDR3 contains 14 residues. With 4 bases clipped from V and 1 base from J, the junction kept 0 bases outside the gene matches. The germline CDR1 and CDR2 sequences are KGHDR and SFDVKD. The CDR3 here is CATSEREGQETQYF. CDR3 DNA sequence: TGTGCCACCAGTGAGCGGGAGGGCCAAGAGACCCAGTACTTC.

This sequence joins TRBV28 and TRBJ2-7; 7 bases match TRBD1. Germline CDR1 reads MDHEN; CDR2 reads SYDVKM. J was trimmed by 2 bases and V by 1 base; bases with no gene match: 11. The CDR3 consists of 17 residues. CDR3 DNA: TGTGCCAGCAGTTTATTTTTGTGGGGCCAGGGGGCCTACGAGCAGTACTTC. The encoded protein is CASSLFLWGQGAYEQYF.

This chain connects TRBV29-1 to TRBJ2-2; D uncertain. The CDR3 extends over 14 amino acids. Germline CDR1 and CDR2: SQVTM and ANQGSEA. Deletions cut 4 bases from V and 2 bases from J, with 11 bases between. DNA for the CDR3: TGCAGCGTTGCTGGCGACCCAAACACCGGGGAGCTGTTTTTT. Its translation is CSVAGDPNTGELFF.

The gene calls are TRBV5-1 and TRBJ2-2; 7 nucleotides agree with TRBD2. From germline, CDR1 is SGHRS and CDR2 YFSETQ. This CDR3 has 14 amino acids. Germline trimming cut 4 bases from V and 8 bases from J; bases unmatched to any gene: 8. CDR3 residues: CASSQGRGVGELFF. The CDR3, as DNA: TGCGCCAGCAGCCAAGGACGGGGGGTAGGGGAGCTGTTTTTT.

The V call is TRBV29-1, the J call TRBJ1-5, with no clear D. Trimming shortened V by 6 bases and J by 0 bases, and 12 bases separated the two germline ends. The germline gives CDR1 SQVTM, CDR2 ANQGSEA. This CDR3 is built from 14 residues. The CDR3 reads CSVGGEGSNQPQHF. CDR3 nucleotide sequence: TGCAGCGTGGGTGGAGAAGGTAGCAATCAGCCCCAGCATTTT.

In this sample, this clonotype turned up a few times. V is TRBV3-1 and J is TRBJ2-5; TRBD2 is a possible D gene (6 bases). Germline V gene sequence: CDR1 LGHDT, CDR2 YNNKEL (reference sequence). V was clipped by 2 bases and J by 0 bases, with 10 bases between them. This CDR3 is built from 15 residues. The CDR3 sequence: CASSQLGGNQETQYF. In DNA form, the CDR3 reads TGTGCCAGCAGCCAACTAGGAGGGAACCAAGAGACCCAGTACTTC.

This chain joins TRBV7-9 and TRBJ1-1, with D maybe TRBD1 (5 bases). The V gene's germline CDR1 is SEHNR and CDR2 FQNEAQ (reference sequence). V dropped 7 bases and J dropped 1 base, with 10 bases sitting between them. The CDR3 runs 13 residues. The CDR3 DNA sequence: TGTGCCAGCAAATACCAGGGGAACACTGAAGCTTTCTTT. Protein product: CASKYQGNTEAFF. Drawing the rest from reference TRBV7-9 and TRBJ1-1, the complete variable domain is DTGVSQNPRHKITKRGQNVTFRCDPISEHNRLYWYRQTLGQGPEFLTYFQNEAQLEKSRLLSDRFSAERPKGSFSTLEIQRTEQGDSAMYLCASKYQGNTEAFFGQGTRLTVV.

This clonotype has a handful of counts. The chain recombines TRBV10-3 with TRBJ2-5, with TRBD2 matching 7 bases. The J call may be in error: the DNA end matches TRBJ2-7 better. The CDR3 is 15 residues long. Per the germline V gene, CDR1 is ENHRY and CDR2 is SYGVKD. DNA of the CDR3: TGTGCCATACTCATGAGAGGGGCGGGAGTTTACGAGCAGTACTTC. Translated: CAILMRGAGVYEQYF.

This clonotype has just a few counts. This rearrangement joins TRBV29-1 to TRBJ2-1; weak D call: TRBD2 (6 bases). V was cut by 6 bases and J by 1 base, with 13 bases left in between. Germline V gene lookup returns CDR1 SQVTM and CDR2 ANQGSEA. The CDR3 is 14 residues long. CDR3 nucleotide sequence: TGCAGCGTCGGGGGTGGATATTCCTACAATGAGCAGTTCTTC. This translates into CSVGGGYSYNEQFF.

The J gene is TRBJ1-1, the V gene TRBV12-3 or TRBV12-4, with a tentative D call TRBD1 (6 bases). The CDR3 consists of 16 residues. V lost 4 bases and J 1 base, leaving 16 bases between the germline ends. This CDR3 is CASSSPNVRGNTEAFF. CDR3 bases: TGTGCCAGCAGTTCGCCGAACGTCAGGGGGAACACTGAAGCTTTCTTT.

The CDR3 DNA follows: TGTGCCAGCAGTTTATACGCCGGTGAAAAACTGTTTTTT. This gives the protein CASSLYAGEKLFF. The chain has TRBV6-5 and TRBJ1-4; D is uncertain. This CDR3 has 13 amino acids. CDR1 MNHEY and CDR2 SVGAGI come from the germline V gene. The ends were cut back, 4 bases at V and 7 bases at J, with 10 bases in the middle.

This clonotype was recorded a few times. The chain has TRBV7-2 and TRBJ2-1, with D possibly TRBD1 on 6 matching bases. The ends were cut back, 1 base at V and 0 bases at J, with 10 bases in the middle. Germline-derived CDR1 and CDR2 are SGHTA and FQGNSA. This CDR3 region has 16 residues. CDR3 loop: CASSLDQGSSYNEQFF. The CDR3 nucleotides are TGTGCCAGCAGCTTAGACCAGGGGAGCTCCTACAATGAGCAGTTCTTC.

This chain links TRBV12-3 or TRBV12-4 with TRBJ2-5, with 8 bases aligning to TRBD2. The CDR3 runs 16 residues. V lost 2 bases and J lost 5; bases outside the gene matches: 10. CDR3 sequence: CASSLSASGLPETQYF. The DNA of the CDR3 is TGTGCCAGCAGTTTATCGGCTAGCGGGCTACCGGAGACCCAGTACTTC.

A few counts support this clonotype. CDR3 bases: TGCAGCGTTGAGGGCACCTTAGGGGAGCAGTACTTC. It yields the protein CSVEGTLGEQYF. The chain couples TRBV29-1 to TRBJ2-1; D unclear. The J call may not be correct, given that the DNA end is closer to TRBJ2-7. CDR1 is SQVTM and CDR2 is ANQGSEA in the germline V gene. This CDR3 has 12 residues.

The chain couples TRBV6-2 or TRBV6-3 to TRBJ1-1; 10 nucleotides line up with TRBD1. CDR1 is MNHEY and CDR2 is SVGEGT in the germline V gene. Trimming cost V 4 bases and J 5 bases; bases outside gene matches: 13. The CDR3 is 17 residues long. Here the CDR3 reads CASSWPGTGALGTEAFF. The CDR3 nucleotides are TGTGCCAGCAGTTGGCCCGGGACAGGGGCTTTGGGGACTGAAGCTTTCTTT.

The DNA for the CDR3 is TGCAGTGCTAGAGATCGACATCCCTACAATGAGCAGTTCTTC. This gives the protein CSARDRHPYNEQFF. The V call is TRBV20-1, the J call TRBJ2-1; no definite D call. Germline V CDR1 and CDR2: DFQATT, SNEGSKA (reference sequence). Trimming pared 0 bases from V and 2 bases from J, leaving 8 bases between. CDR3 length: 14 residues.

V usage is TRBV29-1 and J usage is TRBJ2-1; D remains unclear. The end of the DNA aligns better with TRBJ2-7, so the J call may be wrong. CDR1 SQVTM and CDR2 ANQGSEA come from the germline V gene. The CDR3 contains 14 residues. CDR3 in DNA: TGCAGCGTTGAGTTCCCCGAAACCCCGTACGAGCAGTACTTC. This gives the protein CSVEFPETPYEQYF.

To note about this clonotype: Likely a read error: the CDR3 ends without its conserved phenylalanine or tryptophan. The chain uses TRBV20-1 and TRBJ2-3; 7 positions agree with TRBD2. Germline CDR1 DFQATT, CDR2 SNEGSKA (reference sequence). CDR3 size: 15 residues. The V and J ends lost 6 bases and 0 bases, in that order; junction bases with no gene match: 9. CDR3 sequence: CSAPHGTTSTDTQYV. The CDR3 coding sequence is TGCAGTGCCCCACACGGGACTACTAGCACAGATACGCAGTATGTT.